This T cell receptor beta chain was recovered during a study of blood T cell repertoires in COVID-19. The CDR3 totals 14 residues. Per the germline V gene, CDR1 is SGHRS and CDR2 is YFSETQ. With 0 bases clipped from V and 5 bases from J, the junction kept 2 bases outside the gene matches. This clone was counted between two and nine times. Measured with immunoSEQ multiplex PCR; TCRdb has only the in-frame clones, and not every one. Altogether 120,000 to 150,000 clones are present, about 87% being singletons, with the ten largest covering 11%. V and J are TRBV5-1 and TRBJ2-1, with 7 bases that match TRBD1. The sample taken for sequencing was peripheral blood. The sequence was collected from a woman over 75 with acute or convalescent COVID-19. DNA for the CDR3: TGCGCCAGCAGCTTGGGACAGGGAAACAATGAGCAGTTCTTC. It translates to CASSLGQGNNEQFF.